The TCR beta chain under discussion was sequenced for a study of T cell responses to AZD1222 COVID-19 vaccine. Looking at the study overall: Timing groups of about 4 and about 12 weeks for second doses were pooled.

Data came from immunoSEQ multiplex PCR; TCRdb stores just in-frame clones and leaves some out. The sample yields more than 95,000 clones, over 90% seen once. Whole-study results and caveats: Spike-specific TCR depth and breadth grew after two AZD1222 doses.

The CDR3 has 12 residues. Trimming shortened V by 1 base and J by 11 bases, and 8 bases separated the two germline ends. Germline V gives CDR1 SNHLY, CDR2 FYNNEI. This clone turned up a few times. What it recognizes is unknown. The starting material was peripheral blood, obtained on day 0 of AZD1222 vaccination. This clonotype originated in an adult in good health. The chain uses TRBV2 and TRBJ2-2; D may be TRBD2 (7 bases). The CDR3 reads CASSEGGGELFF. CDR3 coding DNA: TGTGCCAGCAGTGAAGGGGGGGGCGAGCTGTTTTTT.